This T cell receptor (beta chain) was recovered during a study of CD8 T cells in ankylosing spondylitis. Study outcomes and limitations: There was reportedly significant enrichment of clones that were disease-linked in matched ankylosing spondylitis synovial fluid. The study identified a TCR beta motif of roughly eight highly homologous variants that appeared characteristic of ankylosing spondylitis blood.

This clonotype was recorded a few times. The antigen is unknown. Quantitative 5'-RACE with molecular barcodes produced the TCR beta libraries. Each CDR3 protein gets one entry after TCRdb re-called the 5' RACE reads with MiXCR. The data show 350,000 to 400,000 distinct CDR3 sequences, 20% seen once. The germline CDR1 and CDR2 sequences are ENHRY and SYGVKD. With 3 bases removed from V and 6 bases from J, the gap between germline ends came to 18 bases. This CDR3 is 15 amino acids long. The origin of this receptor is a male donor with ankylosing spondylitis or in good health (not recorded which). The chain has TRBV10-3 and TRBJ2-7; D may match TRBD1 or TRBD2 (5 bases each). The sample taken for sequencing was blood, either unsorted or a sorted T cell fraction (not recorded which). The CDR3 reads CAISDEGTGYLEQYF. In DNA form, the CDR3 reads TGTGCCATCAGTGATGAGGGCACAGGATATCTCGAGCAGTACTTC.